The 3 T cell receptor beta chains given below trace back to one sample, sequenced in a study of blood T cell repertoires in COVID-19. TCRdb keeps only in-frame clones here, not all; method: immunoSEQ multiplex PCR. The data contain 400,000 or so clones, 70% to 90% of them singletons. The sequenced sample was peripheral blood. The source of these receptors is a man aged 18 to 30 with COVID-19, enrolled during active disease.

The J gene is TRBJ2-7, the V gene TRBV12-5; D ambiguous. Germline V lookup: CDR1 LGHNT, CDR2 FRNRAP. CDR3 length equals 13 residues. Trimming pared 1 base from V and 4 bases from J, leaving 8 bases between. For the CDR3, the DNA is TGTGCTAGTGGTTTGGGCAGATCTTACGAGCAGTACTTC. Translation gives CASGLGRSYEQYF.

The chain recombines TRBV27 with TRBJ1-1; perhaps TRBD1 as D (6 bases). This CDR3 contains 17 residues. Germline V gives CDR1 MNHEY, CDR2 SMNVEV (reference sequence). V was pared by 6 bases and J by 4 bases, with 24 bases between. The CDR3 sequence is CASSRLGPTGLVTEAFF. The CDR3 DNA follows: TGTGCCAGCAGCCGCTTAGGTCCCACAGGGTTAGTCACTGAAGCTTTCTTT.

This clone was detected once. The chain links TRBV3-1 (or the pseudogene TRBV3-2) to TRBJ2-2; the D is unclear. V gave up 4 bases and J gave up 1 base, with 7 bases separating them. CDR1 and CDR2 (germline): LGHDT, YNNKEL (reference sequence). The CDR3 spans 14 residues. The CDR3 bases are TGTGCCAGCAGCCTGAGTTTGAACACCGGGGAGCTGTTTTTT. Protein sequence: CASSLSLNTGELFF.